These T cell receptor beta chains were read from a single sample in a study of T cell responses to AZD1222 COVID-19 vaccine. TCRdb's table, derived via immunoSEQ multiplex PCR, lists solely in-frame clones and lacks some. The table records some 150,000 clones, roughly 90% of them present only once. Sequences were derived from peripheral blood, sampled on day 0 of AZD1222 vaccination. The receptor source for this set is an adult in good health. The CDR3 runs from the conserved cysteine through the conserved F or W. A D gene is named only where the DNA matches it firmly. Some rows have no size entry. The others give once, few or many, or a class for an expanded clone.

V gene	D gene	J gene	clone size	CDR3 DNA	CDR3 protein
TRBV14	TRBD1	TRBJ1-2	.	TGTGCCAGCAGCGAAGGGACAGGGCGGCGGAGGGTTCGTGGCTACACCTTC	CASSEGTGRRRVRGYTF
TRBV7-9	.	TRBJ1-1	.	TGTGCCAGCAGCAGGGGGTACAGGGTAAACACTGAAGCTTTCTTT	CASSRGYRVNTEAFF
TRBV28	.	TRBJ2-1	.	TGTGCCAGCAGTTTCACCAATGAGCAGTTCTTC	CASSFTNEQFF
TRBV5-4	.	TRBJ1-3	once	TGTGCCAGCAGCTGGGGGGGGATCTCCTCTGGAAACACCATATATTTT	CASSWGGISSGNTIYF
TRBV20-1	.	TRBJ1-1	.	TGCAGTGCTAGTGCGGGGAACACTGAAGCTTTCTTT	CSASAGNTEAFF
TRBV7-6	.	TRBJ2-1	.	TGTGCCAGCAGCGCCCGGGGAATGGCGGGGTCGCTCGATGAGCAGTTCTTC	CASSARGMAGSLDEQFF
TRBV24-1	TRBD2	TRBJ2-5	.	TGTGCCACCAGTGACGTTAGCGGGCCGGGAGAGACCCAGTACTTC	CATSDVSGPGETQYF
TRBV24-1	.	TRBJ2-2	.	TGTGCCACCAGTGATATGACCGGGAGTCTCACCGGGGAGCTGTTTTTT	CATSDMTGSLTGELFF
TRBV5-1	.	TRBJ2-6	.	TGCGCCAGCACTACCCCTAGTCTACACTCTGGGGCCAACGTCCTGACTTTC	CASTTPSLHSGANVLTF
TRBV5-1	TRBD1	TRBJ1-1	.	TGCGCCAGCAGCTCGGGGACAGGGAACACTGAAGCTTTCTTT	CASSSGTGNTEAFF
TRBV7-2	.	TRBJ2-2	.	TGTGCCAGCAGCTTAAAGGGTTCCGGGGAGCTGTTTTTT	CASSLKGSGELFF
TRBV28	.	TRBJ1-5	.	TGTGCCAGCAGTTTACCAGATCAGCCCCAGCATTTT	CASSLPDQPQHF
TRBV12-3/TRBV12-4	.	TRBJ2-7	.	TGTGCCAGCAGCCGGACCGGTCTCTACGAGCAGTACTTC	CASSRTGLYEQYF
TRBV14	.	TRBJ2-7	few	TGTGCCAGCAGCCAAGAACACTCCTCCGAGCAGTACTTC	CASSQEHSSEQYF
TRBV27	.	TRBJ2-3	.	TGTGCCAGCAGTTTTGGGGACACATGGCGTGAGGGGCAGTATTTT	CASSFGDTWREGQYF
TRBV5-1	TRBD2	TRBJ2-5	.	TGCGCCAGCAGCGTTACTAGCGGGGGGGCCCGCGTGGAGACCCAGTACTTC	CASSVTSGGARVETQYF
TRBV18	TRBD1	TRBJ1-1	.	TGTGCCAGCTCTCCTCAACAGGGGGCCGTCACTGAAGCTTTCTTT	CASSPQQGAVTEAFF
TRBV6-1	.	TRBJ1-1	once	TGTGCCAGCAGTGAACTTCCTCGGAACACTGAAGCTTTCTTT	CASSELPRNTEAFF
TRBV11-3	.	TRBJ2-5	.	TGTGCCAGCACCATAGGGGTGGGGGGCGAGACCCAGTACTTC	CASTIGVGGETQYF
TRBV19	.	TRBJ1-1	few	TGTGCCAGTAGTATTTTAATGAACACTGAAGCTTTCTTT	CASSILMNTEAFF
TRBV6-5	.	TRBJ1-2	.	TGTGCCAGCAGAGGGACCTGGGGCTACACCTTC	CASRGTWGYTF
TRBV19	TRBD1	TRBJ1-4	.	TGTGCCAGTAGTATACGACAGGGACCTAATGAAAAACTGTTTTTT	CASSIRQGPNEKLFF
TRBV19	.	TRBJ1-6	.	TGTGCCAGTAGTCAGGGAAATAATTCACCCCTCCACTTT	CASSQGNNSPLHF